Listed here are 19 T cell receptor beta chains from one sample, sequenced in a study of T-cell memory formation after mild COVID-19. TCRdb re-derived calls from the 5' RACE reads in MiXCR, one entry per CDR3 protein. The table lists some 130,000 distinct CDR3 sequences, approximately 5.9% of them singletons. The specimen sequenced was PBMCs or a T cell subset sorted from them (not recorded which). The receptors come from an adult woman who had mild COVID-19 (a few samples of this study predate the infection). Cell type and time point are not known.

In its sample, this clonotype was seen a few times. The V gene is TRBV12-3 or TRBV12-4, the J gene TRBJ1-1, with D possibly being TRBD1 (6 bases). With 6 bases removed from V and 9 bases from J, the gap between germline ends came to 17 bases. This CDR3 has 13 amino acids. CDR3 coding DNA: TGTGCCAGCAGGAGCCTCTCCGGGACAAAAGCTTTCTTT. Translated, it gives CASRSLSGTKAFF.

This clonotype was detected ten times or more. V usage is TRBV7-3 and J usage is TRBJ2-3; no clear D. Trimming pared 3 bases from V and 0 bases from J, leaving 10 bases between. The germline CDR1 and CDR2 sequences are SGHTA and FQGTGA. The CDR3 loop spans 15 amino acids. The CDR3 DNA reads as TGTGCCAGCAGCTTGAGCAGAGCTAGCACAGATACGCAGTATTTT. Translation: CASSLSRASTDTQYF. The entire variable domain, with the rest obtained from reference TRBV7-3 and TRBJ2-3, is as follows: GAGVSQTPSNKVTEKGKYVELRCDPISGHTALYWYRQSLGQGPEFLIYFQGTGAADDSGLPNDRFFAVRPEGSVSTLKIQRTERGDSAVYLCASSLSRASTDTQYFGPGTRLTVL.

This clonotype has at least ten counts. This chain connects TRBV5-6 to TRBJ2-3; no clear D gene. The germline gives CDR1 SGHDT, CDR2 YYEEEE. This CDR3 spans 14 amino acids. Trimming cost V 3 bases and J 2 bases, with 10 bases left between them. This chain's CDR3 is CASSSPRATDTQYF. CDR3 nucleotide sequence: TGTGCCAGCAGCTCGCCCCGGGCCACAGATACGCAGTATTTT.

At least ten counts were recorded for this clonotype. The chain combines TRBV5-6 with TRBJ2-5; tentatively, D is TRBD1 (6 bases). CDR3 size: 13 residues. Germline lookup yields CDR1 SGHDT and CDR2 YYEEEE. Trimming removed 1 base from V and 5 bases from J, with 9 bases in between. The CDR3 sequence is CASSLTGPETQYF. The CDR3 DNA reads TGTGCCAGCAGCTTGACAGGGCCGGAGACCCAGTACTTC. Looking up the rest from reference TRBV5-6 and TRBJ2-5 gives the full variable domain: DAGVTQSPTHLIKTRGQQVTLRCSPKSGHDTVSWYQQALGQGPQFIFQYYEEEERQRGNFPDRFSGHQFPNYSSELNVNALLLGDSALYLCASSLTGPETQYFGPGTRLLVL.

This clonotype occurred a few times. The chain recombines TRBV12-3 or TRBV12-4 with TRBJ1-6; D unresolved. Trimming took 4 bases from V and 10 from J, leaving 14 bases between them. The CDR3 runs 14 residues. CDR3 sequence reads: CASSSTGASSPLHF. In DNA, the CDR3 is TGTGCCAGCAGTTCGACGGGCGCGTCCTCACCCCTCCACTTT.

The chain carries TRBV7-3 and TRBJ1-1, with 11 bases identical to TRBD1. The CDR3 has 14 amino acids. The germline V gene has CDR1 SGHTA and CDR2 FQGTGA. Trimming took 6 bases from V and 4 from J; bases not matched to a gene: 4. The chain's CDR3 is CASSGQGATTEAFF. The CDR3 region has the DNA TGTGCCAGCAGTGGACAGGGGGCGACCACTGAAGCTTTCTTT.

The V gene is TRBV24-1, the J gene TRBJ2-1; 7 bases line up with TRBD2. The V segment lost 4 bases and the J segment 1 base; nucleotides outside the gene matches: 12. CDR1 is KGHDR and CDR2 is SFDVKD in the germline V gene. This CDR3 spans 18 amino acids. Here the CDR3 reads CATSDTAGVWRSYNEQFF. CDR3 nucleotides: TGTGCCACCAGTGACACCGCGGGGGTATGGAGATCCTACAATGAGCAGTTCTTC.

The chain recombines TRBV6-2 or TRBV6-3 with TRBJ2-3, with TRBD2 matching over 7 bases. V lost 2 bases to trimming and J lost 5 bases; unmatched junction nucleotides: 7. The germline gives CDR1 MNHEY, CDR2 SVGEGT. The CDR3 contains 15 residues. This CDR3 is CASSYRDYPGDTQYF. The CDR3 bases are TGTGCCAGCAGTTACCGGGACTACCCGGGAGATACGCAGTATTTT.

The chain recombines TRBV2 with TRBJ2-1, with TRBD2 matching over 12 bases. Trimming took 7 bases from V and 9 from J; bases not matched to a gene: 7. This CDR3 contains 14 residues. From germline, CDR1 is SNHLY and CDR2 FYNNEI. The CDR3 nucleotides read TGTGCCAGCAACCGACTAGCGGGGGAGGTTGAGCAGTTCTTC. It is translated as CASNRLAGEVEQFF. The full variable domain, rest sourced from reference TRBV2 and TRBJ2-1, is EPEVTQTPSHQVTQMGQEVILRCVPISNHLYFYWYRQILGQKVEFLVSFYNNEISEKSEIFDDQFSVERPDGSNFTLKIRSTKLEDSAMYFCASNRLAGEVEQFFGPGTRLTVL.

Only a few counts were recorded for this clonotype. The chain is built from TRBV29-1 and TRBJ2-7, with 9 positions matching TRBD1. This CDR3 has 15 residues. In germline, CDR1 is SQVTM, CDR2 ANQGSEA. J gave up 4 bases and V 3 bases, and 10 bases lay outside the gene matches. CDR3 region: CSVELRSGTGYEQYF. CDR3 in DNA: TGCAGCGTTGAGCTCCGATCCGGGACAGGGTACGAGCAGTACTTC.

The V and J genes are TRBV7-2 and TRBJ1-6, with 9 nucleotides matching TRBD1. V dropped 6 bases and J dropped 6; count of bases not matched to a gene: 6. Germline V gives CDR1 SGHTA, CDR2 FQGNSA. The CDR3 has 15 residues. Here the CDR3 reads CASSQQGALNSPLHF. The DNA for the CDR3 is TGTGCCAGCAGTCAACAGGGGGCTCTTAATTCACCCCTCCACTTT.

The V and J genes are TRBV7-2 and TRBJ1-2; D is ambiguous. Trimming removed 4 bases from V and 4 bases from J, with 7 bases in between. Per germline, CDR1 SGHTA and CDR2 FQGNSA. CDR3 length: 12 amino acids. The CDR3 sequence is CASSSQSYGYTF. In DNA, the CDR3 is TGTGCCAGCAGCTCACAGTCCTATGGCTACACCTTC.

Within the sample, this clonotype is medium-sized. The chain carries TRBV7-2 and TRBJ2-2; tentative D call: TRBD2 (6 bases). The CDR3 covers 15 residues. Trimming stripped 5 bases from V and 4 bases from J, with 14 bases between. Per the germline V gene, CDR1 is SGHTA and CDR2 is FQGNSA. The CDR3 DNA is TGTGCCAGCAGCCTACGGGAGAGGGGCACCGGGGAGCTGTTTTTT. Translated, it gives CASSLRERGTGELFF.

The V call is TRBV7-8, the J call TRBJ1-2; D gene unclear. The CDR3 has 12 amino acids. Trimming removed 2 bases from V and 3 bases from J, with 4 bases in between. Germline V gene data show CDR1 as SGHVS and CDR2 as FQNEAQ. The CDR3 region is CASSLPDYGYTF. CDR3 nucleotide sequence: TGTGCCAGCAGCTTACCAGACTATGGCTACACCTTC.

V and J are TRBV11-2 and TRBJ2-5; TRBD1 aligns across 11 bases. The germline V gene encodes CDR1 SGHAT and CDR2 FQNNGV. CDR3 length equals 15 residues. V gave up 4 bases and J gave up 5 bases; unmatched junction bases: 6. Written as DNA, the CDR3 is TGTGCCAGCAGCTCACGGACAGGGGGCGGGGAGACCCAGTACTTC. This encodes CASSSRTGGGETQYF.

V usage is TRBV5-1 and J usage is TRBJ2-1; D possibly corresponds to TRBD1 (6 bases). Germline loops: CDR1 SGHRS, CDR2 YFSETQ. Trimming left V 0 bases short and J 7 bases short, with 14 bases between. The length of the CDR3 is 15 residues. CDR3 coding DNA: TGCGCCAGCAGCTTGGTACAGGGTGAGGCAAATGAGCAGTTCTTC. Translation: CASSLVQGEANEQFF.

In this sample, this clonotype turned up a few times. The CDR3 bases are TGTGCCAGCTCACCTGAACAGATCCATGGCTACACCTTC. This encodes CASSPEQIHGYTF. This chain links TRBV18 with TRBJ1-2; D ambiguous. The V gene lost 3 bases and the J gene lost 6 bases, with 11 bases spanning the gap. Germline V gene data show CDR1 as KGHSH and CDR2 as LQKENI. This CDR3 has 13 amino acids.

This clonotype was detected a few times. The rearrangement joins TRBV19 to TRBJ2-1, with 9 bases lining up with TRBD1. Unmatched junction bases numbered 8, after V lost 4 bases and J lost 7 bases. Per germline, CDR1 LNHDA and CDR2 SQIVND (reference sequence). CDR3 size: 15 residues. The CDR3 sequence: CASSSRQGVSNEQFF. CDR3 sequence (DNA): TGTGCCAGTAGTAGCAGACAGGGGGTATCAAATGAGCAGTTCTTC.

This clonotype occurred a few times. The chain is built from TRBV12-3 or TRBV12-4 and TRBJ1-1, with 9 bases matching TRBD1. The CDR3 totals 18 residues. After removal of 5 bases from V and 5 bases from J, the junction contained 18 bases not matched to a gene. CDR3 residues: CASSNYRGRSPPATEAFF. DNA for the CDR3: TGTGCCAGCAGTAACTACAGGGGGCGAAGTCCCCCGGCTACTGAAGCTTTCTTT.